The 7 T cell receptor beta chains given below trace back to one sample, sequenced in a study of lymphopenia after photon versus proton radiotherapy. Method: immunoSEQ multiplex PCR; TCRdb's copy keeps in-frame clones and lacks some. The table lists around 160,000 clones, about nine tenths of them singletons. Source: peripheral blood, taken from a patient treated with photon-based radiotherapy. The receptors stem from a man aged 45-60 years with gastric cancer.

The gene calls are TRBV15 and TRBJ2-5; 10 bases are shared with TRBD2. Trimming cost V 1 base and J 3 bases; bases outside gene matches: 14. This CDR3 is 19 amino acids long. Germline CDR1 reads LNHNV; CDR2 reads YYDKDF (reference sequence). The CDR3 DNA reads TGTGCCACCAGCAGAGTTGAGATCGCCAGCGGGAGGGACGAAGAGACCCAGTACTTC. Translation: CATSRVEIASGRDEETQYF.

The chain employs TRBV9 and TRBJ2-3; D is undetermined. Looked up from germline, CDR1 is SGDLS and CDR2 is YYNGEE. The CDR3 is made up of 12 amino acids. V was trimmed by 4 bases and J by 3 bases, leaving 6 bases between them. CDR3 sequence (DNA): TGTGCCAGCAGCCCCAGAACAGATACGCAGTATTTT. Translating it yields CASSPRTDTQYF.

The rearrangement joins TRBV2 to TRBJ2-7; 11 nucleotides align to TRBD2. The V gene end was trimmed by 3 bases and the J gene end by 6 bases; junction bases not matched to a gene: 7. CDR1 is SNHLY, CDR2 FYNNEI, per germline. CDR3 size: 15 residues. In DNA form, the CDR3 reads TGTGCCAGCAGTGACCAACTAGCGGGAGTTGGCGAGCAGTACTTC. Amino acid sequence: CASSDQLAGVGEQYF.

The chain's CDR3 is CASSQGQGANQPQHF. The DNA of the CDR3 is TGTGCCAGCAGCCAGGGACAGGGCGCAAATCAGCCCCAGCATTTT. V usage is TRBV7-9 and J usage is TRBJ1-5; 9 bases align to TRBD1. Per germline, CDR1 SEHNR and CDR2 FQNEAQ (reference sequence). Trimming at V came to 5 bases and at J to 4 bases, leaving 6 bases not matched to a gene. This CDR3 comprises 15 residues.

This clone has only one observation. The CDR3 bases are TGTGCCAGCAGCTTCGGGATGGACCAGTACTTC. Amino acids: CASSFGMDQYF. The chain combines TRBV7-9 with TRBJ2-7, with a weak D call TRBD2 (5 bases). CDR1 and CDR2 (germline): SEHNR, FQNEAQ (reference sequence). Between the trimmed V and J ends, which lost 3 bases and 10 bases, there was a span of 10 bases. The CDR3 extends over 11 amino acids.

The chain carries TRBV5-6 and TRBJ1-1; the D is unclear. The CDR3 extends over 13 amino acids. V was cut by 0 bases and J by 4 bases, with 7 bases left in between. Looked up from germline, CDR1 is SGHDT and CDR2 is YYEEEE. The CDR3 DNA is TGTGCCAGCAGCTTGGGAGGTTTCACTGAAGCTTTCTTT. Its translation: CASSLGGFTEAFF. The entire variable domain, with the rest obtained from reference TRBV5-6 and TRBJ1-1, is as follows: DAGVTQSPTHLIKTRGQQVTLRCSPKSGHDTVSWYQQALGQGPQFIFQYYEEEERQRGNFPDRFSGHQFPNYSSELNVNALLLGDSALYLCASSLGGFTEAFFGQGTRLTVV.

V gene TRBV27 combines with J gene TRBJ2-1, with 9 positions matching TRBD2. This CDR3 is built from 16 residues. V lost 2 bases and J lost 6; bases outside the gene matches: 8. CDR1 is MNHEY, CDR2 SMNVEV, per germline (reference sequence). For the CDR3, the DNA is TGTGCCAGCAGTTTAGCCGTAGCGGGAGAGCCCAATGAGCAGTTCTTC. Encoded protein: CASSLAVAGEPNEQFF.